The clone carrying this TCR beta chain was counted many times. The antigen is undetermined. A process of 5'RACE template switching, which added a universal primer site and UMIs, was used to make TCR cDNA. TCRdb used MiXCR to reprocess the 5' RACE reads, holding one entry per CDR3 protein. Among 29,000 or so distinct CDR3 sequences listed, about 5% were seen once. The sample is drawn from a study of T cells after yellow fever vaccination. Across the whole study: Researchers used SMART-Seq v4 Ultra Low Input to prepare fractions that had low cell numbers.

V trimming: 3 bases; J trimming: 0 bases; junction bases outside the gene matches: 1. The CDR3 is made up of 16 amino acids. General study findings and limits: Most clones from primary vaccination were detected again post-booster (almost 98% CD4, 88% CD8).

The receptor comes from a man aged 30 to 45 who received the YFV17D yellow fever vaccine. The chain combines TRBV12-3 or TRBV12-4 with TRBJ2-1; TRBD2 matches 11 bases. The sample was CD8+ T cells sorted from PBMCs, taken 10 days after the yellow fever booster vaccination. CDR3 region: CASSLGLADSYNEQFF. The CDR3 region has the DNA TGTGCCAGCAGTTTGGGACTAGCGGACTCCTACAATGAGCAGTTCTTC.